One sample yielded the 15 T cell receptor beta chains listed below, sequenced in a study of blood T cell repertoires in COVID-19. Sequenced by immunoSEQ multiplex PCR; TCRdb stores in-frame clones only, minus some. The sample holds some 200,000 clones, 76% seen once. Material: peripheral blood. The receptors were sampled from a woman aged 50 to 60 with active or convalescent COVID-19.

This chain joins TRBV7-2 and TRBJ2-7; 16 nucleotides line up with TRBD2. The germline gives CDR1 SGHTA, CDR2 FQGNSA. The CDR3 spans 17 residues. V dropped 4 bases and J dropped 0; count of bases not matched to a gene: 3. The CDR3 spells CASSSGLAGGYSYEQYF. In DNA form, the CDR3 reads TGTGCCAGCAGCTCGGGACTAGCGGGAGGGTACTCCTACGAGCAGTACTTC.

V gene TRBV6-6 combines with J gene TRBJ2-7, with 9 nucleotides matching TRBD1. The CDR3 length is 14 residues. The V and J ends lost 7 bases and 5 bases, in that order; junction bases with no gene match: 9. Germline CDR1 reads MNHNY; CDR2 reads SVGAGI (reference sequence). This CDR3 reads CASIPGQGMNEQYF. As DNA, the CDR3 is TGTGCCAGCATCCCGGGACAGGGAATGAACGAGCAGTACTTC.

The chain employs TRBV11-3 and TRBJ2-2, with TRBD2 identical over 15 bases. CDR1 is SGHNT and CDR2 is YENEEA in the germline V gene. J gave up 7 bases and V 4 bases, and 4 bases lay outside the gene matches. This CDR3 has 16 residues. The CDR3 sequence is CASSSRTSGRGGELFF. CDR3 coding DNA: TGTGCCAGCAGCTCCCGGACTAGCGGGAGGGGCGGGGAGCTGTTTTTT.

This chain connects TRBV29-1 to TRBJ2-4; 14 bases line up with TRBD2. The CDR3 contains 16 residues. The trim removed 4 bases at V and 4 bases at J, leaving 6 bases unmatched. CDR1 SQVTM and CDR2 ANQGSEA come from the germline V gene. The CDR3 DNA follows: TGCAGCGTTGCCCCGACTAGCGGGGGGGCGAAAAACATTCAGTACTTC. Its translation is CSVAPTSGGAKNIQYF.

This clone was found once. V gene TRBV30 combines with J gene TRBJ1-5; 7 nucleotides line up with TRBD1. V gave up 4 bases and J gave up 4 bases; unmatched junction bases: 13. From germline, CDR1 is GTSNPN and CDR2 SVGIG (reference sequence). The CDR3 is 16 residues long. CDR3 region: CAWKGVDRDNNQPQHF. The CDR3 DNA sequence: TGTGCCTGGAAGGGGGTCGACAGGGATAATAATCAGCCCCAGCATTTT.

This clone was counted between two and nine times. The rearrangement uses TRBV2 and TRBJ1-1; possible D gene TRBD1, 5 bases. The CDR3 totals 13 residues. Trimming cost V 7 bases and J 5 bases, with 14 bases left between them. In germline, CDR1 is SNHLY, CDR2 FYNNEI. CDR3 region: CASTMGGWTEAFF. CDR3 in DNA: TGTGCCAGCACCATGGGGGGGTGGACTGAAGCTTTCTTT.

The gene calls are TRBV9 and TRBJ1-2; 10 nucleotides align to TRBD1. The CDR3 extends over 14 amino acids. The V and J ends lost 2 bases and 4 bases, in that order; junction bases with no gene match: 2. Per germline, CDR1 SGDLS and CDR2 YYNGEE. The CDR3 DNA is TGTGCCAGCAGCGTTCGACAGGGGGCCTATGGCTACACCTTC. Amino acid sequence: CASSVRQGAYGYTF.

The rearrangement uses TRBV14 and TRBJ1-6; D may be TRBD1 (6 bases). The CDR3 totals 14 residues. Germline lookup yields CDR1 SGHDN and CDR2 FVKESK. Trimming left V 5 bases short and J 8 bases short, with 13 bases between. As DNA, the CDR3 is TGTGCCAGCAGCAGGGGGACCTTGGATTCACCCCTCCACTTT. Protein sequence: CASSRGTLDSPLHF.

This chain connects TRBV5-1 to TRBJ1-3, with D possibly being TRBD1 (5 bases). V was pared by 4 bases and J by 2 bases, with 10 bases between. The CDR3 sequence is 14 residues long. CDR1 is SGHRS, CDR2 YFSETQ, per germline. The CDR3 here is CASSRETAGNTIYF. CDR3 in DNA: TGCGCCAGCAGCCGGGAGACAGCTGGAAACACCATATATTTT.

The rearrangement uses TRBV6-2 or TRBV6-3 and TRBJ2-7; unclear D gene. The V end lost 5 bases, the J end lost 3 bases, and 8 bases lay between the germline ends. The length of the CDR3 is 12 residues. Germline lookup yields CDR1 MNHEY and CDR2 SVGEGT. CDR3 amino acids: CASSPSYYEQYF. The CDR3 nucleotides read TGTGCCAGCAGTCCCTCGTACTACGAGCAGTACTTC.

The chain joins TRBV7-9 to TRBJ2-5; possible D gene TRBD1, 6 bases. Germline V gene data show CDR1 as SEHNR and CDR2 as FQNEAQ (reference sequence). Trimming left V 0 bases short and J 1 base short, with 15 bases between. CDR3 length: 17 residues. CDR3 sequence reads: CASSLAVQGAPQETQYF. DNA for the CDR3: TGTGCCAGCAGCTTAGCCGTACAGGGCGCCCCCCAAGAGACCCAGTACTTC.

This sequence joins TRBV9 and TRBJ1-5; 7 nucleotides align to TRBD1. CDR3 size: 15 residues. CDR1 is SGDLS, CDR2 YYNGEE, per germline. V lost 3 bases and J lost 0; bases outside the gene matches: 3. CDR3 DNA: TGTGCCAGCAGCGGACAGGGAAATAGCAATCAGCCCCAGCATTTT. This codes for CASSGQGNSNQPQHF.

The chain combines TRBV4-2 with TRBJ1-4, with no clear D. The germline gives CDR1 LGHNA, CDR2 YNFKEQ. The CDR3 spans 16 residues. The germline V and J ends were trimmed by 4 bases and 0 bases, with 12 bases remaining between them. In nucleotides, the CDR3 is TGTGCCAGCAGCCGGAACCGGGGTTCAACTAATGAAAAACTGTTTTTT. It yields the protein CASSRNRGSTNEKLFF.

The genes are TRBV5-1 and TRBJ2-1, with TRBD2 identical over 9 bases. Germline loops: CDR1 SGHRS, CDR2 YFSETQ. V was pared by 0 bases and J by 9 bases, with 7 bases of the junction left unmatched. The CDR3 sequence is 15 residues long. The DNA of the CDR3 is TGCGCCAGCAGCTTGGGGGTAGCGGGAGTAAGTGAGCAGTTCTTC. Protein product: CASSLGVAGVSEQFF. Based on the CDR3 plus reference TRBV5-1 and TRBJ2-1, the full variable domain is KAGVTQTPRYLIKTRGQQVTLSCSPISGHRSVSWYQQTPGQGLQFLFEYFSETQRNKGNFPGRFSGRQFSNSRSEMNVSTLELGDSALYLCASSLGVAGVSEQFFGPGTRLTVL.

The rearrangement links TRBV19 to TRBJ1-1, with 10 bases aligning to TRBD1. Unmatched junction bases numbered 13, after V lost 6 bases and J lost 6 bases. The CDR3 totals 16 residues. Germline CDR1 and CDR2: LNHDA and SQIVND (reference sequence). In nucleotides, the CDR3 is TGTGCCAGTAGCTCTACCGGGACAGGGGTAAGGGCTGAAGCTTTCTTT. Its protein product is CASSSTGTGVRAEAFF. The complete variable domain, with remaining parts taken from reference TRBV19 and TRBJ1-1, reads DGGITQSPKYLFRKEGQNVTLSCEQNLNHDAMYWYRQDPGQGLRLIYYSQIVNDFQKGDIAEGYSVSREKKESFPLTVTSAQKNPTAFYLCASSSTGTGVRAEAFFGQGTRLTVV.